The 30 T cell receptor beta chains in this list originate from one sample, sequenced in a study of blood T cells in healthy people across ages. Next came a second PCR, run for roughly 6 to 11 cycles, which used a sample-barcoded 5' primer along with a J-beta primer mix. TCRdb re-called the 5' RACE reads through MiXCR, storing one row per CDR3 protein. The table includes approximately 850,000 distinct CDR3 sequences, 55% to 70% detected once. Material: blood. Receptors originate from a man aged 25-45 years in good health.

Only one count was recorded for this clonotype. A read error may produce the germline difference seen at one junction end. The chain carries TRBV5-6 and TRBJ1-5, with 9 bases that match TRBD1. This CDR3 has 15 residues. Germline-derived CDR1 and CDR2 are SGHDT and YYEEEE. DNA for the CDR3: TGTGCCAGCAGCCTAGGACAGGGGCGGAATCGGCCCCAGCATTTT. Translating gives CASSLGQGRNRPQHF.

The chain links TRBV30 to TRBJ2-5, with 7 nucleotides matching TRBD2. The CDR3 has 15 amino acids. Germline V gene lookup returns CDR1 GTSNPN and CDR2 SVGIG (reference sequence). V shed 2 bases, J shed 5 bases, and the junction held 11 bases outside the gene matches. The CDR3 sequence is CAWSRNSGSGETQYF. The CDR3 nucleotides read TGTGCCTGGAGTAGGAATAGCGGGTCGGGCGAGACCCAGTACTTC.

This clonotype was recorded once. The DNA of the CDR3 is TGTGCCAGCAGCCGACCGACAGGGAAAAAATGGGGCGAGCAGTACTTC. It is translated as CASSRPTGKKWGEQYF. The chain links TRBV13 to TRBJ2-4, with 7 bases fitting TRBD1. Matching the DNA end better, TRBJ2-7 makes the J call doubtful. Germline loops: CDR1 PRHDT, CDR2 FYEKMQ (reference sequence). The CDR3 extends over 16 amino acids.

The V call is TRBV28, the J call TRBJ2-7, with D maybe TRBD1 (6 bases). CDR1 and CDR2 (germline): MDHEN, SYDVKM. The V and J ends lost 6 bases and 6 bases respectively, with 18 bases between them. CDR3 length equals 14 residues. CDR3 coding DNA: TGTGCCAGCAGATGGGGGCCCAATCCTACCGAGCAGTACTTC. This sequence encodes CASRWGPNPTEQYF.

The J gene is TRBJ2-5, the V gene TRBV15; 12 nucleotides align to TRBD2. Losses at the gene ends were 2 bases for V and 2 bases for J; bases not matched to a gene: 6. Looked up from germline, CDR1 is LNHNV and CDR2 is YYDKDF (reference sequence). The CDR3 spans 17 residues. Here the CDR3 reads CATSRIGLAGLQETQYF. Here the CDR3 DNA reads TGTGCCACCAGCAGAATAGGACTAGCGGGGCTACAAGAGACCCAGTACTTC. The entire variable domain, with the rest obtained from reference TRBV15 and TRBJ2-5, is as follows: DAMVIQNPRYQVTQFGKPVTLSCSQTLNHNVMYWYQQKSSQAPKLLFHYYDKDFNNEADTPDNFQSRRPNTSFCFLDIRSPGLGDTAMYLCATSRIGLAGLQETQYFGPGTRLLVL.

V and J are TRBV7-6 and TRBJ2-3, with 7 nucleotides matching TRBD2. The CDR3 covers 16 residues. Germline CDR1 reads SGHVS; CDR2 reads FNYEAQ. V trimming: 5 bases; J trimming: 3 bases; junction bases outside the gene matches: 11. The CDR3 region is CASSPIRGVGTDTQYF. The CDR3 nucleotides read TGTGCCAGCAGCCCCATACGGGGGGTGGGTACAGATACGCAGTATTTT.

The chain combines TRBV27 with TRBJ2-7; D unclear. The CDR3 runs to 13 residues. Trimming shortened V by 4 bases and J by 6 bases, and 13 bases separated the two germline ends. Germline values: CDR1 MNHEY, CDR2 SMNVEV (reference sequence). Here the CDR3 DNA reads TGTGCCAGCAGTTACACGGGCCCGGGCGAGCAGTACTTC. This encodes CASSYTGPGEQYF.

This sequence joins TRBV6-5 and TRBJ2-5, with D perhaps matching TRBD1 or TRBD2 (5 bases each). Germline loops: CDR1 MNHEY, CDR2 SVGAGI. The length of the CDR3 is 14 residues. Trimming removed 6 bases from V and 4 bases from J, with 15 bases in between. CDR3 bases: TGTGCCAGCAGCAACCGGGACCCTGGAGAGACCCAGTACTTC. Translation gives CASSNRDPGETQYF.

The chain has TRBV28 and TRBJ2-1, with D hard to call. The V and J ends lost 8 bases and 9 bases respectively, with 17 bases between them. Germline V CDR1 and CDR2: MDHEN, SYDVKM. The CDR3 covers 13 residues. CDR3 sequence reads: CASGVAPLGEQFF. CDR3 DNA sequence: TGTGCCAGCGGAGTCGCCCCCTTGGGTGAGCAGTTCTTC.

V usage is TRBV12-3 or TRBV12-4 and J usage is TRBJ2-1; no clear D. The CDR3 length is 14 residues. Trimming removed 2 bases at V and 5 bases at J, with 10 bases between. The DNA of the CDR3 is TGTGCCAGCAGTTTAAGCACTTCCCACAATGAGCAGTTCTTC. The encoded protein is CASSLSTSHNEQFF.

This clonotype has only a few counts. CDR3 sequence: CSARGLAGNYEQYF. CDR3 DNA sequence: TGCAGTGCTAGAGGGCTAGCGGGAAACTACGAGCAGTACTTC. The V and J genes are TRBV20-1 and TRBJ2-7; 9 nucleotides agree with TRBD2. Looked up from germline, CDR1 is DFQATT and CDR2 is SNEGSKA (reference sequence). Unmatched junction bases numbered 4, after V lost 1 base and J lost 3 bases. There are 14 residues in the CDR3.

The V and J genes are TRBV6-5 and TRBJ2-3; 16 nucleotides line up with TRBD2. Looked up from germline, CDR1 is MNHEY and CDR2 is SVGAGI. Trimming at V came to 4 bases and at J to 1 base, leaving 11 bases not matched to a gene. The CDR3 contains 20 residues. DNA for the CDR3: TGTGCCAGCAGTTCGAATGCTCCGGGACTAGCGGGGGGGCGCACAGATACGCAGTATTTT. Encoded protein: CASSSNAPGLAGGRTDTQYF.

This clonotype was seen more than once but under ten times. For the CDR3, the DNA is TGTGCCAGCAGTGAAGCGGGCGCCTACGAGCAGTACTTC. This codes for CASSEAGAYEQYF. J is TRBJ2-7 and V is TRBV25-1; TRBD2 is a possible D gene (5 bases). Germline V gives CDR1 MGHDK, CDR2 SYGVNS. Trimming shortened V by 2 bases and J by 2 bases, and 7 bases separated the two germline ends. The CDR3 runs to 13 residues.

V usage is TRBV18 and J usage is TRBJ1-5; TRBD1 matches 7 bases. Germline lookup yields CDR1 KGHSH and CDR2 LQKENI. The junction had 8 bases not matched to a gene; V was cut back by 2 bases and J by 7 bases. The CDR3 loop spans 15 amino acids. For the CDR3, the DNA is TGTGCCAGCTCACCAGAGAGGGGGCGAAGACAGCCCCAGCATTTT. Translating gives CASSPERGRRQPQHF.

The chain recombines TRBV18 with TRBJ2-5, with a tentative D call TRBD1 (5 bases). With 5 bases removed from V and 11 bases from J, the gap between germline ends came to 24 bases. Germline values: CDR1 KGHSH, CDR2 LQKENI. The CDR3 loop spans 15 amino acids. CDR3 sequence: CASSSSQGFPLEQYF. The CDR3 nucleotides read TGTGCCAGCTCATCCTCCCAGGGCTTCCCTCTAGAACAGTACTTC.

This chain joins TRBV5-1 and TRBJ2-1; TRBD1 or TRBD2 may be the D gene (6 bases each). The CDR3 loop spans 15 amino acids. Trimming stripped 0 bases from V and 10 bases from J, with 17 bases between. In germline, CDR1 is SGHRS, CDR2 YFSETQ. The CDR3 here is CASSLVGIGGGEQFF. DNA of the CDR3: TGCGCCAGCAGCTTGGTCGGAATCGGGGGCGGGGAGCAGTTCTTC.

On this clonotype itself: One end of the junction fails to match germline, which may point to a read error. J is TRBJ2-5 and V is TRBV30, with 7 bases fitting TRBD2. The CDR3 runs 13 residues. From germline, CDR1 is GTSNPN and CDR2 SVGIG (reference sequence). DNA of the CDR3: TGCGCCTGGAGTCCTCCGGGCGGGAGTGTTCAGTACTTC. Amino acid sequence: CAWSPPGGSVQYF.

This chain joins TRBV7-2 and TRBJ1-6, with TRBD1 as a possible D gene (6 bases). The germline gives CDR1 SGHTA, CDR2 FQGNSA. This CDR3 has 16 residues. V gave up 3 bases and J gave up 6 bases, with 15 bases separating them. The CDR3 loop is CASSFQGLSGNSPLHF. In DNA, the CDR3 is TGTGCCAGCAGCTTTCAGGGGCTCTCGGGTAATTCACCCCTCCACTTT.

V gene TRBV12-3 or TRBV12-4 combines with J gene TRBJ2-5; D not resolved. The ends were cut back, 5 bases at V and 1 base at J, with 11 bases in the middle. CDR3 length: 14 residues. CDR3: CASSPNTIQETQYF. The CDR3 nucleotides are TGTGCCAGCAGTCCAAATACGATCCAAGAGACCCAGTACTTC.

The CDR3 DNA reads TGCAGTGCTAGGGATTTACAGGGCTACGAGCAGTACTTC. Translated: CSARDLQGYEQYF. The J gene is TRBJ2-7, the V gene TRBV20-1; maybe TRBD1 (6 bases). CDR1 is DFQATT and CDR2 is SNEGSKA in the germline V gene (reference sequence). The CDR3 consists of 13 residues. V was cut by 3 bases and J by 3 bases, with 12 bases left in between.

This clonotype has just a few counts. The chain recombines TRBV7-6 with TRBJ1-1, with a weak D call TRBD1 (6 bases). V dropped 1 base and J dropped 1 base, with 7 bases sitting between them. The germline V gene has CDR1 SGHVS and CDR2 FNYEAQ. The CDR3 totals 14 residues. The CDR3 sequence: CASSLGGQNTEAFF. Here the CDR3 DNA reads TGTGCCAGCAGCTTAGGGGGGCAGAACACTGAAGCTTTCTTT.

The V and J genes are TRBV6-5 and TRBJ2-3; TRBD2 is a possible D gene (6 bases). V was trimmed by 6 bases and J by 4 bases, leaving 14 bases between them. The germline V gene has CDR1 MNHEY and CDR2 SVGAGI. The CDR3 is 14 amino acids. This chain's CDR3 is CASSQTGTPDTQYF. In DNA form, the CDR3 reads TGTGCCAGCAGCCAAACCGGGACTCCAGATACGCAGTATTTT.

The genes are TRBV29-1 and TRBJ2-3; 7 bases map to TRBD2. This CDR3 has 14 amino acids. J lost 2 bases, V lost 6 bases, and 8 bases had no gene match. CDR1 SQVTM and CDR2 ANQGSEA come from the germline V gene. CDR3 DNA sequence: TGCAGCGTGGACGCAAGCGGGGCCACAGATACGCAGTATTTT. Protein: CSVDASGATDTQYF.

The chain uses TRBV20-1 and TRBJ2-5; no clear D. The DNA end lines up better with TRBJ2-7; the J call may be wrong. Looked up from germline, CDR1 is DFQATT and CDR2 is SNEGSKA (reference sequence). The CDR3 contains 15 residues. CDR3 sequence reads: CSAPDGTAGVGEQYF. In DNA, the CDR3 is TGCAGTGCTCCGGACGGAACCGCTGGAGTTGGCGAGCAGTACTTC.

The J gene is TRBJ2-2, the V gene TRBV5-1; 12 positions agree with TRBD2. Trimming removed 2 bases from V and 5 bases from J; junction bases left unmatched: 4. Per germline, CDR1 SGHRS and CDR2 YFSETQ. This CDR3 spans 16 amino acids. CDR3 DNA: TGCGCCAGCAGCTTATCTACTAGCGGGAGGACCGGGGAGCTGTTTTTT. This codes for CASSLSTSGRTGELFF.

As DNA, the CDR3 is TGTGCCAGCGACAGGGGAAGCACTGAAGCTTTCTTT. Encoded protein: CASDRGSTEAFF. This chain links TRBV6-2 or TRBV6-3 with TRBJ1-1, with 8 bases lining up with TRBD1. The CDR3 is made up of 12 amino acids. J lost 4 bases, V lost 8 bases, and 3 bases had no gene match. The V gene's germline CDR1 is MNHEY and CDR2 SVGEGT.

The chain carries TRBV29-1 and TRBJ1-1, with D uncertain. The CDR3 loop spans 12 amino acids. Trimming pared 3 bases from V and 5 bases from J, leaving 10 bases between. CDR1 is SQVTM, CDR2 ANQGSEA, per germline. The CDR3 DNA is TGCAGCGTTGACAGAGGGAGTACTGAAGCTTTCTTT. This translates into CSVDRGSTEAFF.

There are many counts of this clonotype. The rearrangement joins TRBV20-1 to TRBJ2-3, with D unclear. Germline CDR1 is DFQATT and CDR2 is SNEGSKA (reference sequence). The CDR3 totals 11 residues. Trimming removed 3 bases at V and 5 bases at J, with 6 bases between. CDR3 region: CSASQEDTQYF. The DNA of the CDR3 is TGCAGTGCTAGTCAAGAAGATACGCAGTATTTT.

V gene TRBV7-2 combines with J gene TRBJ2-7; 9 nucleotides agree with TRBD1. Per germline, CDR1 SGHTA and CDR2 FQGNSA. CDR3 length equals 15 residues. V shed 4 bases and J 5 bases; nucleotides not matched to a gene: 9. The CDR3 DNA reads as TGTGCCAGCAGCTCTAACAGGGGGCGCTGGGACGAGCAGTACTTC. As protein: CASSSNRGRWDEQYF.

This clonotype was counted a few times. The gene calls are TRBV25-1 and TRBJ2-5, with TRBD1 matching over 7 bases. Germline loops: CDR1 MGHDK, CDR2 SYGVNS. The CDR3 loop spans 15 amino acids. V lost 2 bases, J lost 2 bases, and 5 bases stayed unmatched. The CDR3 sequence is CASSEPDRVQETQYF. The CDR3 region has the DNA TGTGCCAGCAGTGAACCAGACAGGGTACAAGAGACCCAGTACTTC.